A single count supports the clone carrying this TCR beta chain. Its cognate antigen is unknown. The PCR used 60 Vbeta and 13 Jbeta primers. The method was immunoSEQ multiplex PCR; TCRdb's version includes in-frame clones alone and lacks a portion of them. Of approximately 120,000 clones listed, about four fifths are singletons. This record comes from a study of cytomegalovirus exposure and HLA in healthy donors. General study points: The sole available immune exposure information was CMV serostatus.

Germline V lookup: CDR1 SEHNR, CDR2 FQNEAQ (reference sequence). The CDR3 extends over 13 amino acids. The V end was cut by 5 bases, the J end by 14 bases, with 19 bases between. The chain combines TRBV7-9 with TRBJ2-1; the D gene is possibly TRBD2 (6 bases). The TCR originated in a woman in her twenties or thirties in good health and CMV-seronegative. Source material: PBMCs. CDR3 sequence reads: CASSIKTRDSKFF. The DNA for the CDR3 is TGTGCCAGCAGCATTAAGACCCGGGACTCCAAGTTCTTC. Drawing the rest from reference TRBV7-9 and TRBJ2-1, the complete variable domain is DTGVSQNPRHKITKRGQNVTFRCDPISEHNRLYWYRQTLGQGPEFLTYFQNEAQLEKSRLLSDRFSAERPKGSFSTLEIQRTEQGDSAMYLCASSIKTRDSKFFGPGTRLTVL.